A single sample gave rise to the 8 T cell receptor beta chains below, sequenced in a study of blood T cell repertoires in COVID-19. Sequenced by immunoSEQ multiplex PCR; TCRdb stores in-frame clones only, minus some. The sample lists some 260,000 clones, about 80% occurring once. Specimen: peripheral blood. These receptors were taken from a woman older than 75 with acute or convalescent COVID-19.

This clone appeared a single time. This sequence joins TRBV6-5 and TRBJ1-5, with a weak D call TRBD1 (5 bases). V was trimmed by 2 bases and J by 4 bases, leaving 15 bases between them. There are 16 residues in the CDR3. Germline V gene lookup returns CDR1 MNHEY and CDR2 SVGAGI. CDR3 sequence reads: CASSYGGIGSNQPQHF. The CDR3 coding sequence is TGTGCCAGCAGTTACGGGGGGATCGGCTCTAATCAGCCCCAGCATTTT.

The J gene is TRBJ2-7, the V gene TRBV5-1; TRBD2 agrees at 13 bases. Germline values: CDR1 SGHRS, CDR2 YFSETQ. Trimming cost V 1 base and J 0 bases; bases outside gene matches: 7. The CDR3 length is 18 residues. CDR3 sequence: CASSLSGLAGAHSYEQYF. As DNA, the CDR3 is TGCGCCAGCAGCTTGAGTGGACTAGCGGGAGCGCACTCCTACGAGCAGTACTTC.

This CDR3 reads CSASWGQEGYGYTF. The CDR3 coding sequence is TGCAGTGCTAGTTGGGGACAGGAGGGCTATGGCTACACCTTC. The chain links TRBV20-1 to TRBJ1-2; 8 positions match TRBD1. Germline CDR1 is DFQATT and CDR2 is SNEGSKA (reference sequence). J gave up 4 bases and V 3 bases, and 7 bases lay outside the gene matches. This CDR3 spans 14 amino acids.

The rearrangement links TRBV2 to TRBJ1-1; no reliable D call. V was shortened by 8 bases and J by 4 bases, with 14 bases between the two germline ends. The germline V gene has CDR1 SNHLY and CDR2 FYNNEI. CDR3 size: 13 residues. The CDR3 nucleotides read TGTGCCAGCCTTCTCTCTGAGGGCACTGAAGCTTTCTTT. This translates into CASLLSEGTEAFF.

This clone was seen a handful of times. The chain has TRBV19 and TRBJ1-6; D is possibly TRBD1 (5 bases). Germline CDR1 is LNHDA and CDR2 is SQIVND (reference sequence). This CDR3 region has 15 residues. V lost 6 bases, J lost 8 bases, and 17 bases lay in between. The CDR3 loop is CASSSWGDTDSPLHF. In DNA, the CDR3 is TGTGCCAGTAGCTCCTGGGGGGATACGGATTCACCCCTCCACTTT.

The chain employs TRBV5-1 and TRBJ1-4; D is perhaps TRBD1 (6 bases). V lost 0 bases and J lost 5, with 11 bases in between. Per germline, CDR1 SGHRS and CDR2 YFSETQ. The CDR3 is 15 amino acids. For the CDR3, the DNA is TGCGCCAGCAGCTTGGGCGTCCAGGGGAATGAAAAACTGTTTTTT. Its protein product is CASSLGVQGNEKLFF.

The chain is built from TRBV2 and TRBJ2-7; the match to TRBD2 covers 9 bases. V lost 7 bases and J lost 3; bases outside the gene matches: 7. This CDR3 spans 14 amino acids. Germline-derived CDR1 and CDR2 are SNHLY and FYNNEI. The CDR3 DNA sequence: TGTGCCAGCACAGGGCTAGCGGGGAGCTACGAGCAGTACTTC. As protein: CASTGLAGSYEQYF. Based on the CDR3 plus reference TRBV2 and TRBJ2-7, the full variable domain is EPEVTQTPSHQVTQMGQEVILRCVPISNHLYFYWYRQILGQKVEFLVSFYNNEISEKSEIFDDQFSVERPDGSNFTLKIRSTKLEDSAMYFCASTGLAGSYEQYFGPGTRLTVT.

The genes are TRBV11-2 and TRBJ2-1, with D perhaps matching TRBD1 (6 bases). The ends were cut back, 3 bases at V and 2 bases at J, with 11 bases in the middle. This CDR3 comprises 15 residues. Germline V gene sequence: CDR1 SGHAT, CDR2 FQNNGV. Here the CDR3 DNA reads TGTGCCAGCAGCTTCCCAGGGGTCACCTACAATGAGCAGTTCTTC. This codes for CASSFPGVTYNEQFF.